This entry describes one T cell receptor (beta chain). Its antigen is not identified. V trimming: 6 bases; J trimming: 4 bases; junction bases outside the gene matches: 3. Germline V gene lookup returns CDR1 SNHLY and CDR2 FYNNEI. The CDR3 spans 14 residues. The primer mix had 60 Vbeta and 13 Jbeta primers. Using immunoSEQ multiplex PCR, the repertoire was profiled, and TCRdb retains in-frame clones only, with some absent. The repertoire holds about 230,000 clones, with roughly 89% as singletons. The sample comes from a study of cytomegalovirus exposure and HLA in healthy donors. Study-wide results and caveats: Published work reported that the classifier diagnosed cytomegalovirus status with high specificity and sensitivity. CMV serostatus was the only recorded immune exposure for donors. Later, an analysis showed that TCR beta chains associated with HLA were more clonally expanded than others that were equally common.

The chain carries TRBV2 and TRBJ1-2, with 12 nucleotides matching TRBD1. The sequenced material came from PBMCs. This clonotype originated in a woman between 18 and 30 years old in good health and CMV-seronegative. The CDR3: CASRRGQGAYGYTF. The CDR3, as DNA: TGTGCCAGCAGGCGGGGACAGGGGGCCTATGGCTACACCTTC.